This T cell receptor beta chain was recorded in a study of early T cells in non-severe SARS-CoV-2 infection. Whole-study context: The chains were unpaired, and the sequenced material was bulk RNA from unsorted whole blood.

Study-wide results and caveats: Lookups in VDJdb leaned toward anti-spike CD8 responses and missed private and CD4 specificities.

This clonotype turned up a few times. Antigen unknown. Unique molecular identifiers (one per individual cDNA molecule) were attached. TCRdb independently ran MiXCR on the 5' RACE reads; one entry per CDR3 protein. The sample consists of some 28,000 distinct CDR3 sequences, about 6.1% of them appearing once. Looked up from germline, CDR1 is SGHRS and CDR2 is YFSETQ. Between the trimmed V and J ends, which lost 1 base and 1 base, there was a span of 5 bases. The CDR3 is 13 residues long. Sequencing used whole blood. This chain links TRBV5-1 with TRBJ1-1; D is undetermined. This receptor was taken from an adult who was a healthcare worker with PCR-confirmed SARS-CoV-2 infection or an uninfected control (not recorded which). The CDR3 sequence: CASSLPRNTEAFF. The CDR3 nucleotides are TGCGCCAGCAGCTTGCCAAGGAACACTGAAGCTTTCTTT. The full variable domain, with the rest looked up from reference TRBV5-1 and TRBJ1-1, is KAGVTQTPRYLIKTRGQQVTLSCSPISGHRSVSWYQQTPGQGLQFLFEYFSETQRNKGNFPGRFSGRQFSNSRSEMNVSTLELGDSALYLCASSLPRNTEAFFGQGTRLTVV.